This entry lists 26 T cell receptor beta chains sequenced from one sample in a study of shared clonotypes between healthy human individuals. Libraries were prepared by immunoSEQ multiplex PCR; TCRdb keeps only in-frame clonotypes and omits some of them. Here the sample spans about 2.4 million clones, 85% to 95% being singletons. The sequencing sample was made of naive CD4+ T cells sorted from blood. Sample subset: CD45RA+ positively selected. The receptors here all came from a man between 18 and 29 years old in good health.

The chain is built from TRBV2 and TRBJ1-4; 9 bases are shared with TRBD1. The junction had 7 bases not matched to a gene; V was cut back by 6 bases and J by 8 bases. CDR1 is SNHLY and CDR2 is FYNNEI in the germline V gene. The CDR3 is 14 amino acids. The CDR3 DNA reads as TGTGCCAGCAGCGCCGGGACAGGGATGGAAAAACTGTTTTTT. This gives the protein CASSAGTGMEKLFF.

V gene TRBV5-1 combines with J gene TRBJ2-1; 10 bases are a match to TRBD2. Germline-derived CDR1 and CDR2 are SGHRS and YFSETQ. This CDR3 comprises 15 residues. The V gene end was trimmed by 1 base and the J gene end by 12 bases; junction bases not matched to a gene: 10. DNA of the CDR3: TGCGCCAGCAGCTTGTTGGCTAGCGGGAGCTCTGGGCAGTTCTTC. This gives the protein CASSLLASGSSGQFF.

This clone has a single count. The rearrangement links TRBV7-2 to TRBJ2-7, with D tentatively TRBD1 (6 bases). V was pared by 6 bases and J by 2 bases, with 14 bases between. CDR1 and CDR2 (germline): SGHTA, FQGNSA. This CDR3 spans 14 amino acids. For the CDR3, the DNA is TGTGCCAGCAGGCTACGGACAGCCGCCTACGAGCAGTACTTC. This sequence encodes CASRLRTAAYEQYF.

Turning to this clone: The sample contains more than one DNA sequence encoding this CDR3. This chain links TRBV18 with TRBJ2-7; D is unresolved. The ends were cut back, 3 bases at V and 4 bases at J, with 16 bases in the middle. CDR1 and CDR2 (germline): KGHSH, LQKENI. The CDR3 has 15 amino acids. CDR3 sequence reads: CASSPGQVSSYEQYF. The DNA for the CDR3 is TGTGCCAGCTCACCTGGCCAGGTATCGTCTTACGAGCAGTACTTC. The entire variable domain, with the rest obtained from reference TRBV18 and TRBJ2-7, is as follows: NAGVMQNPRHLVRRRGQEARLRCSPMKGHSHVYWYRQLPEEGLKFMVYLQKENIIDESGMPKERFSAEFPKEGPSILRIQQVVRGDSAAYFCASSPGQVSSYEQYFGPGTRLTVT.

V usage is TRBV15 and J usage is TRBJ2-5, with D unclear. This CDR3 has 13 amino acids. With 0 bases removed from V and 4 bases from J, the gap between germline ends came to 6 bases. Germline assignment: CDR1 LNHNV and CDR2 YYDKDF (reference sequence). CDR3 nucleotides: TGTGCCACCAGCAGAGAGGAGCCAGAGACCCAGTACTTC. Translating it yields CATSREEPETQYF.

V and J are TRBV27 and TRBJ2-7; D not resolved. CDR1 and CDR2 (germline): MNHEY, SMNVEV (reference sequence). The CDR3 is 11 amino acids. V was clipped by 5 bases and J by 4 bases, with 6 bases between them. The CDR3 spells CASSKGYEQYF. The CDR3 DNA reads as TGTGCCAGCAGTAAGGGTTACGAGCAGTACTTC.

CDR3 nucleotide sequence: TGTGCCAGTAGAAAGGGACAGACGAACACTGAAGCTTTCTTT. Protein product: CASRKGQTNTEAFF. V usage is TRBV19 and J usage is TRBJ1-1, with 7 bases that match TRBD1. The germline V gene encodes CDR1 LNHDA and CDR2 SQIVND (reference sequence). V shed 6 bases and J 1 base; nucleotides not matched to a gene: 5. The CDR3 is 14 amino acids. Complete variable domain (other parts from reference TRBV19 and TRBJ1-1): DGGITQSPKYLFRKEGQNVTLSCEQNLNHDAMYWYRQDPGQGLRLIYYSQIVNDFQKGDIAEGYSVSREKKESFPLTVTSAQKNPTAFYLCASRKGQTNTEAFFGQGTRLTVV.

This clone was seen only once. This chain uses TRBV7-9 with TRBJ2-5, with 8 bases identical to TRBD2. Unmatched junction bases numbered 17, after V lost 5 bases and J lost 3 bases. The CDR3 covers 18 residues. Germline assignment: CDR1 SEHNR and CDR2 FQNEAQ (reference sequence). The CDR3 nucleotides read TGTGCCAGCAGCCTCTTATCCTCCGGGACTAGGAAAGAAGAGACCCAGTACTTC. Translation: CASSLLSSGTRKEETQYF.

The V call is TRBV28, the J call TRBJ1-1; D is unclear. Germline CDR1 MDHEN, CDR2 SYDVKM. The CDR3 is 13 residues long. Deletions cut 7 bases from V and 3 bases from J, with 12 bases between. DNA for the CDR3: TGTGCCAGCATCCCACCTTCGTACACTGAAGCTTTCTTT. Translation gives CASIPPSYTEAFF.

V is TRBV5-4 and J is TRBJ2-3; 8 nucleotides agree with TRBD2. Trimming took 1 base from V and 4 from J; bases not matched to a gene: 14. The germline CDR1 and CDR2 sequences are SGHNT and YYREEE (reference sequence). This CDR3 has 18 amino acids. CDR3: CASSLSRGAGGSADTQYF. CDR3 sequence (DNA): TGTGCCAGCAGCTTGTCCCGCGGTGCGGGAGGAAGTGCAGATACGCAGTATTTT.

J is TRBJ2-6 and V is TRBV6-5; unclear D gene. The CDR3 covers 15 residues. The V gene lost 6 bases and the J gene lost 4 bases, with 13 bases spanning the gap. The germline V gene encodes CDR1 MNHEY and CDR2 SVGAGI. Here the CDR3 reads CASRTVAAGANVLTF. The CDR3 nucleotides are TGTGCCAGCAGAACGGTCGCAGCAGGGGCCAACGTCCTGACTTTC.

Note on this clone: Other DNA sequences in this specimen translate into the identical CDR3. The chain carries TRBV18 and TRBJ1-3; D remains unclear. The V gene lost 4 bases and the J gene lost 4 bases, with 5 bases spanning the gap. Germline-derived CDR1 and CDR2 are KGHSH and LQKENI. The CDR3 contains 12 residues. The CDR3 DNA reads TGTGCCAGCTCACAAGGCGGAAACACCATATATTTT. It is translated as CASSQGGNTIYF.

The V and J genes are TRBV11-2 and TRBJ1-6, with TRBD1 as a possible D gene (5 bases). The V end lost 4 bases, the J end lost 8 bases, and 15 bases lay between the germline ends. Looked up from germline, CDR1 is SGHAT and CDR2 is FQNNGV. The CDR3 spans 15 residues. The CDR3 here is CASSYQGLGHSPLHF. Written as DNA, the CDR3 is TGTGCCAGCAGCTACCAGGGCCTAGGTCATTCACCCCTCCACTTT.

The chain combines TRBV6-1 with TRBJ2-5; no clear D. CDR3 size: 13 residues. V was clipped by 6 bases and J by 0 bases, with 8 bases between them. Per germline, CDR1 MNHNS and CDR2 SASEGT. The CDR3 protein is CASRAQNQETQYF. The CDR3 DNA sequence: TGTGCCAGCAGGGCACAGAACCAAGAGACCCAGTACTTC.

This chain joins TRBV19 and TRBJ2-7; 9 bases fit TRBD2. Trimming at V came to 4 bases and at J to 7 bases, leaving 8 bases not matched to a gene. The CDR3 extends over 14 amino acids. Germline V CDR1 and CDR2: LNHDA, SQIVND (reference sequence). CDR3 sequence reads: CASSNSGGLWEQYF. The DNA of the CDR3 is TGTGCCAGTAGTAATAGCGGGGGCCTTTGGGAGCAGTACTTC. Filled out from reference TRBV19 and TRBJ2-7, the complete variable domain reads DGGITQSPKYLFRKEGQNVTLSCEQNLNHDAMYWYRQDPGQGLRLIYYSQIVNDFQKGDIAEGYSVSREKKESFPLTVTSAQKNPTAFYLCASSNSGGLWEQYFGPGTRLTVT.

The CDR3 bases are TGTGCCAGCTCCGCACAGGGTTTTGACACTGAAGCTTTCTTT. Protein: CASSAQGFDTEAFF. The chain uses TRBV18 and TRBJ1-1; D is perhaps TRBD1 (6 bases). The CDR3 has 14 amino acids. From germline, CDR1 is KGHSH and CDR2 LQKENI. V was trimmed by 6 bases and J by 3 bases, leaving 14 bases between them. The full variable domain, rest sourced from reference TRBV18 and TRBJ1-1, is NAGVMQNPRHLVRRRGQEARLRCSPMKGHSHVYWYRQLPEEGLKFMVYLQKENIIDESGMPKERFSAEFPKEGPSILRIQQVVRGDSAAYFCASSAQGFDTEAFFGQGTRLTVV.

The chain combines TRBV30 with TRBJ1-2; 12 nucleotides align to TRBD1. V gave up 7 bases and J gave up 0 bases; unmatched junction bases: 6. This CDR3 region has 15 residues. CDR1 is GTSNPN and CDR2 is SVGIG in the germline V gene (reference sequence). The CDR3 DNA sequence: TGTGCCTTCCGGGACAGGGGGCTTCCTAACTATGGCTACACCTTC. Protein sequence: CAFRDRGLPNYGYTF. The full variable domain, in which reference TRBV30 and TRBJ1-2 provide the parts outside the CDR3, is SQTIHQWPATLVQPVGSPLSLECTVEGTSNPNLYWYRQAAGRGLQLLFYSVGIGQISSEVPQNLSASRPQDRQFILSSKKLLLSDSGFYLCAFRDRGLPNYGYTFGSGTRLTVV.

The rearrangement links TRBV11-2 to TRBJ2-7; D is possibly TRBD1 or TRBD2 (7 bases each). Between the trimmed V and J ends, which lost 6 bases and 2 bases, there was a span of 14 bases. This CDR3 contains 14 residues. Germline CDR1 SGHAT, CDR2 FQNNGV. CDR3 nucleotides: TGTGCCAGCAGAAGCGGGACAGTAACCTACGAGCAGTACTTC. This codes for CASRSGTVTYEQYF.

The gene calls are TRBV7-8 and TRBJ2-2; D is perhaps TRBD2 (6 bases). V was clipped by 5 bases and J by 6 bases, with 19 bases between them. The CDR3 loop spans 16 amino acids. Germline CDR1 and CDR2: SGHVS and FQNEAQ. CDR3 bases: TGTGCCAGCAGCCGACTCCTGACTAGTGTAGCCGGGGAGCTGTTTTTT. Amino acids: CASSRLLTSVAGELFF.

This clone was seen just once. The chain is built from TRBV4-3 and TRBJ2-2; TRBD2 agrees at 11 bases. The CDR3 is 20 residues long. V shed 3 bases and J 0 bases; nucleotides not matched to a gene: 12. Germline V gene data show CDR1 as LGHNA and CDR2 as YSLEER. The CDR3 region is CASSHPMGSGRASNTGELFF. CDR3 nucleotides: TGCGCCAGCAGCCATCCTATGGGTAGCGGGAGGGCCTCGAACACCGGGGAGCTGTTTTTT.

This chain joins TRBV27 and TRBJ2-7, with 8 bases matching TRBD2. V gave up 6 bases and J gave up 5 bases; unmatched junction bases: 6. Germline V lookup: CDR1 MNHEY, CDR2 SMNVEV (reference sequence). The CDR3 contains 13 residues. CDR3 amino acids: CASSRFGRDEQYF. For the CDR3, the DNA is TGTGCCAGCAGCCGATTCGGGAGGGACGAGCAGTACTTC.

The V and J genes are TRBV7-3 and TRBJ2-5; D is tentatively TRBD1 or TRBD2 (5 bases each). V gave up 0 bases and J gave up 4 bases, with 9 bases separating them. CDR1 is SGHTA and CDR2 is FQGTGA in the germline V gene. There are 14 residues in the CDR3. The CDR3 DNA reads as TGTGCCAGCAGCTTAACGGGGGAGTTAGAGACCCAGTACTTC. The encoded protein is CASSLTGELETQYF.

The chain combines TRBV15 with TRBJ2-1; either TRBD1 or TRBD2 may supply D (5 bases each). Per germline, CDR1 LNHNV and CDR2 YYDKDF (reference sequence). The CDR3 runs 16 residues. Between the trimmed V and J ends, which lost 3 bases and 2 bases, there was a span of 14 bases. The CDR3 DNA reads as TGTGCCACCAGCAGTCTAGGGACCGGGGCCTACAATGAGCAGTTCTTC. Amino acid sequence: CATSSLGTGAYNEQFF.

Comments on this clone: Other DNA sequences in this specimen translate into the identical CDR3. The chain employs TRBV4-1 and TRBJ2-7; 8 bases are shared with TRBD1. The CDR3 sequence is 14 residues long. Germline V CDR1 and CDR2: MGHRA, YSYEKL. After removal of 4 bases from V and 2 bases from J, the junction contained 4 bases not matched to a gene. The CDR3 is CASSPSDRAYEQYF. In nucleotides, the CDR3 is TGCGCCAGCAGCCCATCGGACAGGGCCTACGAGCAGTACTTC.

The chain is built from TRBV4-2 and TRBJ2-7; D might be TRBD1 (5 bases). Trimming took off 0 bases at V and 1 base at J, with 16 bases between the two ends. This CDR3 has 17 residues. Germline loops: CDR1 LGHNA, CDR2 YNFKEQ. The CDR3 is CASSQDWGGYRSYEQYF. The DNA for the CDR3 is TGTGCCAGCAGCCAAGATTGGGGTGGTTACAGGTCCTACGAGCAGTACTTC.

V is TRBV9 and J is TRBJ2-1, with TRBD2 identical over 8 bases. Unmatched junction bases numbered 7, after V lost 0 bases and J lost 8 bases. From germline, CDR1 is SGDLS and CDR2 YYNGEE. This CDR3 has 15 amino acids. Here the CDR3 DNA reads TGTGCCAGCAGCGTAGGTAGCGGGATTGGGTATGAGCAGTTCTTC. Protein sequence: CASSVGSGIGYEQFF.